Included here is one T cell receptor (beta chain) sequence, with context. Sequencing was performed with immunoSEQ multiplex PCR; in TCRdb, only in-frame clones are kept and a portion is missing. The sample yields around 63,000 clones, approximately 92% seen once. This entry is derived from a study of OX40 agonist ivuxolimab in advanced cancers. In the study overall: Head and neck, renal cell, melanoma or hepatocellular carcinoma were the cancers that dose-escalation patients had.

The clonotype originates from an adult with an advanced solid tumor such as melanoma, head and neck, liver or kidney cancer. Here the sequenced sample was CD4+ or CD8+ T cells sorted from blood, taken in a trial of the OX40 agonist ivuxolimab.

CDR3 sequence (DNA): TGCGCCAGCAGCCAAAGTGACAGGGGGCTCGGGGAGCAGTACTTC. Translated: CASSQSDRGLGEQYF. The chain uses TRBV4-1 and TRBJ2-5; 10 nucleotides agree with TRBD1. The V gene's germline CDR1 is MGHRA and CDR2 YSYEKL. The CDR3 covers 15 residues. Germline trimming cut 2 bases from V and 11 bases from J; bases unmatched to any gene: 11.